The rows below give T cell receptor beta chains drawn from one sample of a study of blood T cells in healthy people across ages. TCRdb analysed the 5' RACE reads with MiXCR anew, one entry per CDR3 protein. The table shows 760,000 or so distinct CDR3 sequences, with 25% occurring only once. The same data also contributed to another study, on T cells of mothers and their children.

The sequencing sample was made of blood. The receptors stem from a boy under 18 in good health. Each CDR3 is given with its conserved first and last residue. The D gene is left open where the match is weak. Rows give clone size only sometimes, using once, few, many, or a class for an expanded clone.

V	J	size	D	CDR3	DNA
TRBV27	TRBJ2-7	-	-	CASSLFRNSYEQYF	TGTGCCAGCAGTTTGTTCCGGAACTCCTACGAGCAGTACTTC
TRBV2	TRBJ2-5	few	TRBD2	CASRQLAGARETQYF	TGTGCCAGCAGGCAATTAGCGGGAGCCCGGGAGACCCAGTACTTC
TRBV15	TRBJ1-1	-	TRBD1	CATSRPGTVTTEAFF	TGTGCCACCAGCAGACCAGGGACAGTGACAACTGAAGCTTTCTTT
TRBV27	TRBJ1-5	few	TRBD1	CASSYDRGQPQHF	TGTGCCAGCAGTTACGACAGGGGCCAGCCCCAGCATTTT
TRBV18	TRBJ1-1	many	-	CATSQNTEAFF	TGTGCCACCTCCCAAAACACTGAAGCTTTCTTT
TRBV5-1	TRBJ2-3	few	-	CASSPGTLQDTQYF	TGCGCCAGCAGCCCCGGGACCCTGCAAGATACGCAGTATTTT
TRBV29-1	TRBJ2-7	-	-	CSVGRGAGTYEQYF	TGCAGCGTTGGGAGAGGGGCAGGGACCTACGAGCAGTACTTC
TRBV9	TRBJ1-6	few	-	CASSVEPGANSPLHF	TGTGCCAGCAGCGTAGAACCGGGGGCGAATTCACCCCTCCACTTT
TRBV4-1	TRBJ1-2	few	-	CASSQGLGAYGYTF	TGCGCCAGCAGCCAAGGGTTAGGGGCCTATGGCTACACCTTC
TRBV2	TRBJ2-1	-	TRBD1	CASSDGTGGNEQFF	TGTGCCAGTAGCGACGGGACAGGGGGCAATGAGCAGTTCTTC
TRBV6-1	TRBJ2-7	-	-	CASSLNTFYEQYF	TGTGCCAGCAGCCTTAACACGTTCTACGAGCAGTACTTC
TRBV7-2	TRBJ1-3	many	-	CASSFTSGGDGNTIYF	TGTGCCAGCAGCTTCACCTCAGGTGGAGATGGAAACACCATATATTTT
TRBV29-1	TRBJ2-1	once	-	CSVELTNNEQFF	TGCAGCGTTGAACTGACTAACAATGAGCAGTTCTTC
TRBV5-1	TRBJ2-1	-	TRBD2	CASSPRGGLAPDNEQFF	TGCGCCAGCAGCCCCAGGGGGGGACTAGCTCCCGACAATGAGCAGTTCTTC
TRBV3-1	TRBJ2-1	-	TRBD2	CASSQDSGTSGSTYNEQFF	TGTGCCAGCAGCCAGGATTCCGGGACTAGCGGGAGCACCTACAATGAGCAGTTCTTC
TRBV29-1	TRBJ2-1	-	-	CSCRGEQSF	TGCAGCTGCCGTGGTGAGCAGTCCTTC
TRBV10-3	TRBJ2-3	-	TRBD1	CAISEDGTGVFGDTQYF	TGTGCCATCAGTGAGGATGGGACAGGGGTGTTCGGAGATACGCAGTATTTT
TRBV25-1	TRBJ2-5	few	-	CASSGRDESNRETQYF	TGTGCCAGCAGTGGCCGGGACGAGTCGAATCGGGAGACCCAGTACTTC